The rows below give T cell receptor beta chains drawn from one sample of a study of T-cell reconstitution after alpha-beta-depleted transplantation in children. TCRdb re-called the PCR reads with MiXCR, one entry per CDR3 protein. Of 450,000 to 600,000 distinct CDR3 sequences in the sample, 13% were seen once. The sequenced sample was PBMCs, mostly from graft donor cells, obtained 360 days after TCRalphabeta/CD19-depleted stem cell transplant. The receptors shown here come from a male patient younger than 18 who had a stem cell transplant for acute myeloid leukemia, so the T cells may come from the graft donor. The CDR3 runs from the conserved cysteine through the conserved F or W. A D gene is named only where the DNA matches it firmly. Clone size is stated in some rows and not others, as once, few, many or a class when expanded.

D	size	V	J	CDR3	DNA
TRBD2	-	TRBV6-2/TRBV6-3	TRBJ2-7	CASSYFPGTSGRSEQYF	TGTGCCAGCAGCTACTTCCCCGGGACTAGCGGGAGGAGCGAGCAGTACTTC
-	many	TRBV28	TRBJ1-2	CASSLASAGGYTF	TGTGCCAGCAGTTTGGCCAGCGCCGGTGGCTACACCTTC
TRBD1	many	TRBV28	TRBJ2-5	CASSPYRRSDRGQETQYF	TGTGCCAGCAGCCCTTACCGCCGCTCAGACAGGGGGCAAGAGACCCAGTACTTC
TRBD2	-	TRBV4-3	TRBJ2-2	CASSHRSGINTGELFF	TGCGCCAGCAGCCATCGGAGCGGGATCAACACCGGGGAGCTGTTTTTT
TRBD2	-	TRBV9	TRBJ2-1	CASSLDGTNNHNEQFF	TGTGCCAGCAGCCTCGACGGGACTAATAATCACAATGAGCAGTTCTTC
-	many	TRBV7-6	TRBJ2-1	CASSLESVGEQFF	TGTGCCAGCAGCTTAGAAAGCGTAGGTGAGCAGTTCTTC
-	few	TRBV5-6	TRBJ2-3	CASSWSLDTQYF	TGTGCCAGCAGCTGGAGTCTAGATACGCAGTATTTT
TRBD2	-	TRBV20-1	TRBJ2-5	CSALSGRLEETQYF	TGCAGTGCTCTTAGCGGGAGGCTGGAAGAGACCCAGTACTTC
TRBD1	-	TRBV5-4	TRBJ2-2	CASSSNTGTEVYINTWELFF	TGTGCCAGCAGCTCAAACACCGGGACAGAAGTTTATATTAACACCTGGGAGCTGTTTTTT
TRBD2	few	TRBV4-3	TRBJ2-1	CASSQDILAGQSYNEQFF	TGCGCCAGCAGCCAAGATATCCTAGCGGGTCAATCCTACAATGAGCAGTTCTTC
TRBD1	many	TRBV12-3/TRBV12-4	TRBJ2-7	CASSFDRVINEQYF	TGTGCCAGCAGTTTCGACAGGGTAATTAACGAGCAGTACTTC
TRBD2	-	TRBV5-1	TRBJ2-3	CASSVRLAGGNTDTQYF	TGCGCCAGCAGCGTCAGACTAGCGGGAGGAAACACAGATACGCAGTATTTT
TRBD2	-	TRBV7-6	TRBJ2-5	CASSSRGARWEMGGYQETQYF	TGTGCTAGCAGCTCCCGAGGGGCCCGATGGGAAATGGGAGGGTACCAAGAGACCCAGTACTTC
-	many	TRBV6-5	TRBJ1-2	CASSYDLNRRDGYTF	TGTGCCAGCAGTTATGACTTGAACAGGCGGGACGGCTACACCTTC
-	-	TRBV24-1	TRBJ2-3	CATSDRRDGRGTQYF	TGTGCCACCAGTGACCGCCGGGACGGGCGAGGTACGCAGTATTTT
-	-	TRBV6-1	TRBJ1-5	CASRPIGGNQPQHF	TGTGCCAGCAGACCCATAGGGGGCAATCAGCCCCAGCATTTT
TRBD2	many	TRBV3-1	TRBJ2-7	CASSQVRLALPYEQYF	TGTGCCAGCAGCCAAGTAAGACTAGCGCTTCCCTACGAGCAGTACTTC
TRBD2	-	TRBV7-8	TRBJ2-1	CASSLVAGARNEQFF	TGTGCCAGCAGCTTAGTAGCGGGAGCGAGGAATGAGCAGTTCTTC
-	few	TRBV6-1	TRBJ2-7	CASTNRIPLGEQYF	TGTGCCAGCACCAATAGGATTCCTCTGGGGGAGCAGTACTTC
TRBD2	many	TRBV7-2	TRBJ2-1	CASSSTSGRRANEQFF	TGTGCCAGCAGCTCAACTAGCGGGAGACGTGCCAATGAGCAGTTCTTC